The rows below give T cell receptor beta chains drawn from one sample of a study of CD8+CD57+ T cells in acquired aplastic anemia. Via MiXCR, TCRdb re-called the reads, giving one row per CDR3 protein. The table shows 150,000 to 200,000 distinct CDR3 sequences, with 40% to 50% occurring only once. The source material was sorted CD4+, CD8+, or CD8+CD57+ T cells (not recorded which) from PBMCs. The receptor set was obtained from a human donor with aplastic anemia. CDR3s include the opening cysteine and the closing phenylalanine or tryptophan. The D gene is left open where the match is weak. Only some rows state a clone size, as once, few, many or a class for expanded clones.

D: -
V: TRBV20-1
J: TRBJ2-7
size: few
CDR3: CSARDIQTQTSEQYF
DNA: TGCAGTGCTAGAGATATTCAGACCCAAACTTCCGAGCAGTACTTC

D: -
V: TRBV7-2
J: TRBJ1-5
size: -
CDR3: CASSSREGNQPQHF
DNA: TGTGCCAGCAGCTCGAGGGAGGGGAACCAGCCCCAACATTTT

D: TRBD1
V: TRBV15
J: TRBJ2-2
size: -
CDR3: CATSNRGVANTGELFF
DNA: TGTGCCACCAGCAACAGGGGCGTCGCGAACACCGGGGAGCTGTTTTTT

D: -
V: TRBV4-3
J: TRBJ1-1
size: many
CDR3: CASSLDNQYTEAFF
DNA: TGCGCCAGCAGCCTAGACAACCAGTACACTGAAGCTTTCTTT

D: -
V: TRBV7-9
J: TRBJ1-1
size: many
CDR3: CAETPGGLTEAFF
DNA: TGTGCCGAAACTCCCGGGGGCCTCACTGAAGCTTTCTTT

D: -
V: TRBV12-3/TRBV12-4
J: TRBJ1-1
size: many
CDR3: CASSFGGEAFF
DNA: TGTGCCAGCAGTTTCGGAGGTGAAGCTTTCTTT

D: -
V: TRBV7-9
J: TRBJ2-7
size: many
CDR3: CASSLIVYEQYF
DNA: TGTGCCAGCAGCTTAATAGTCTACGAGCAGTACTTC

D: -
V: TRBV5-6
J: TRBJ1-2
size: many
CDR3: CASSLDAFNYGYTF
DNA: TGTGCCAGCAGCTTGGACGCTTTTAACTATGGCTACACCTTC

D: -
V: TRBV20-1
J: TRBJ1-6
size: -
CDR3: CSAREGSTYNSPLHF
DNA: TGCAGTGCTAGAGAAGGGTCGACCTATAATTCACCCCTCCACTTT

D: -
V: TRBV2
J: TRBJ1-3
size: many
CDR3: CAIEGYQRGNTIYF
DNA: TGTGCCATCGAGGGGTACCAGAGGGGAAACACCATATATTTT

D: TRBD2
V: TRBV9
J: TRBJ2-2
size: many
CDR3: CASSVEGREGGELFF
DNA: TGTGCCAGCAGCGTAGAGGGCAGGGAGGGCGGGGAGCTGTTTTTT

D: -
V: TRBV12-3/TRBV12-4
J: TRBJ1-3
size: -
CDR3: CASRIAEAGNTIYF
DNA: TGTGCCAGCAGAATCGCCGAGGCGGGAAACACCATATATTTT

D: TRBD2
V: TRBV2
J: TRBJ2-1
size: -
CDR3: CASSVLAGGHNEQFF
DNA: TGTGCCAGCAGTGTACTAGCGGGGGGACACAATGAGCAGTTCTTC

D: -
V: TRBV20-1
J: TRBJ1-2
size: -
CDR3: CSARDSVNYGYTF
DNA: TGCAGTGCTAGAGATTCCGTTAACTATGGCTACACCTTC

D: TRBD2
V: TRBV20-1
J: TRBJ2-3
size: many
CDR3: CSASGGRAGTQYF
DNA: TGCAGTGCTAGTGGTGGGAGGGCCGGGACGCAGTATTTT

D: TRBD2
V: TRBV11-2
J: TRBJ2-7
size: -
CDR3: CASSRGTSGGRKYF
DNA: TGTGCCAGCAGCCGTGGGACTAGCGGGGGGCGAAAGTACTTC

D: -
V: TRBV12-3/TRBV12-4
J: TRBJ2-5
size: many
CDR3: CASSSSTGQNQEGQYF
DNA: TGTGCCAGCAGTTCATCGACAGGCCAGAACCAAGAGGGCCAGTACTTC

D: TRBD2
V: TRBV5-4
J: TRBJ2-3
size: many
CDR3: CASRGLAGGTDTQYF
DNA: TGTGCCAGCAGAGGACTAGCGGGAGGCACAGATACGCAGTATTTT

D: TRBD1
V: TRBV24-1
J: TRBJ1-1
size: -
CDR3: CATTGTGVNTEAFF
DNA: TGTGCCACCACCGGGACAGGGGTGAACACTGAAGCTTTCTTT

D: TRBD2
V: TRBV2
J: TRBJ2-7
size: -
CDR3: CASMLAGGIYEQYF
DNA: TGTGCCAGCATGTTAGCGGGGGGGATCTACGAGCAGTACTTC

D: TRBD1
V: TRBV7-9
J: TRBJ2-7
size: once
CDR3: CAVWTGLNEQYF
DNA: TGTGCCGTGTGGACAGGGCTCAACGAGCAGTACTTC

D: TRBD1
V: TRBV3-1
J: TRBJ1-2
size: -
CDR3: CASSGGDRLRSYGYTF
DNA: TGTGCCAGCAGTGGGGGGGACAGGCTACGTAGCTATGGCTACACCTTC

D: -
V: TRBV7-6
J: TRBJ1-6
size: few
CDR3: CASSLVVDSPLHF
DNA: TGTGCCAGCAGCTTAGTTGTGGATTCACCCCTCCACTTT

D: TRBD1
V: TRBV2
J: TRBJ2-7
size: -
CDR3: CASSDQDRGRDEQYF
DNA: TGTGCCAGCAGTGACCAGGACAGGGGGCGGGACGAGCAGTACTTC

D: -
V: TRBV20-1
J: TRBJ2-3
size: -
CDR3: CSAATVDTQYF
DNA: TGCAGTGCTGCTACTGTAGATACGCAGTATTTT

D: TRBD1
V: TRBV20-1
J: TRBJ2-7
size: many
CDR3: CSARDRGSTGGRYEQYF
DNA: TGCAGTGCTAGAGATCGGGGATCAACAGGGGGCCGATACGAGCAGTACTTC

D: TRBD1
V: TRBV10-1
J: TRBJ1-6
size: -
CDR3: CALRTGLNSPLHF
DNA: TGTGCCCTTAGGACAGGCTTGAATTCACCCCTCCACTTT

D: TRBD1
V: TRBV24-1
J: TRBJ2-1
size: -
CDR3: CATSGPGQGSHNEQFF
DNA: TGTGCCACCAGTGGACCGGGACAGGGTTCCCACAATGAGCAGTTCTTC

D: -
V: TRBV7-8
J: TRBJ1-5
size: many
CDR3: CASSYSNQPQHF
DNA: TGTGCCAGCAGCTACAGCAATCAGCCCCAGCATTTT

D: -
V: TRBV7-3
J: TRBJ2-2
size: -
CDR3: CASSLRLEGTGELFF
DNA: TGTGCCAGCAGCTTACGACTAGAGGGTACCGGGGAGCTGTTTTTT

D: -
V: TRBV27
J: TRBJ1-1
size: -
CDR3: CASSLGVAFF
DNA: TGTGCCAGCAGTTTAGGGGTAGCTTTCTTT

D: -
V: TRBV9
J: TRBJ2-5
size: many
CDR3: CASSVSGETQYF
DNA: TGTGCCAGCAGCGTATCAGGAGAGACCCAGTACTTC

D: -
V: TRBV7-2
J: TRBJ1-1
size: -
CDR3: CASRDEPNPRRGAFF
DNA: TGTGCCAGCAGGGATGAGCCTAACCCTAGGCGGGGAGCTTTCTTT

D: TRBD1
V: TRBV19
J: TRBJ2-1
size: -
CDR3: CASSLFRDRAYNEQFF
DNA: TGTGCCAGTAGTTTATTTCGGGACAGGGCCTACAATGAGCAGTTCTTC

D: TRBD2
V: TRBV20-1
J: TRBJ2-1
size: many
CDR3: CSATLSGSGYNEQFF
DNA: TGCAGTGCTACCTTGAGCGGGAGTGGGTACAATGAGCAGTTCTTC

D: TRBD1
V: TRBV5-1
J: TRBJ1-2
size: -
CDR3: CASSVTGTGNYGYTF
DNA: TGCGCCAGCAGCGTGACCGGGACAGGGAACTATGGCTACACCTTC

D: -
V: TRBV7-3
J: TRBJ2-1
size: many
CDR3: CASSLTRSDEQFF
DNA: TGTGCCAGCAGCTTAACCCGGTCGGATGAGCAGTTCTTC

D: -
V: TRBV2
J: TRBJ1-1
size: many
CDR3: CASSDGRQVIMNTEAFF
DNA: TGTGCCAGCAGTGACGGACGCCAGGTGATTATGAACACTGAAGCTTTCTTT

D: -
V: TRBV27
J: TRBJ2-2
size: -
CDR3: CASSLSAWLTGELFF
DNA: TGTGCCAGCAGTTTATCGGCGTGGCTCACCGGGGAGCTGTTTTTT

D: TRBD1
V: TRBV2
J: TRBJ2-7
size: -
CDR3: CASSGGTGLDSEQYF
DNA: TGTGCCAGTAGTGGGGGGACAGGGTTGGATTCCGAGCAGTACTTC

D: TRBD2
V: TRBV7-1
J: TRBJ2-1
size: few
CDR3: CASSSIYVRAGALNEQFF
DNA: TGTGCCAGCAGCTCGATCTATGTAAGGGCGGGAGCACTCAATGAGCAGTTCTTC

D: TRBD2
V: TRBV11-2
J: TRBJ2-7
size: -
CDR3: CASSSRLAEYEQYF
DNA: TGTGCCAGCAGCTCCAGACTAGCGGAGTACGAGCAGTACTTC

D: -
V: TRBV19
J: TRBJ2-5
size: once
CDR3: CATSTVQETQYF
DNA: TGTGCCACCTCGACAGTTCAAGAGACCCAGTACTTC

D: TRBD2
V: TRBV24-1
J: TRBJ2-5
size: -
CDR3: CAIPGLAVYQETQYF
DNA: TGTGCCATTCCGGGACTAGCGGTGTACCAAGAGACCCAGTACTTC

D: TRBD1
V: TRBV7-3
J: TRBJ1-6
size: -
CDR3: CASSQTGDNSPLHF
DNA: TGTGCCAGCAGCCAAACAGGGGATAATTCACCCCTCCACTTT

D: -
V: TRBV15
J: TRBJ2-7
size: once
CDR3: CATSSAGQLDYEQYF
DNA: TGTGCCACCAGCAGCGCAGGACAGCTAGACTACGAGCAGTACTTC

D: -
V: TRBV15
J: TRBJ2-5
size: -
CDR3: CATKDQTRRAPQETQYF
DNA: TGTGCCACGAAGGACCAAACGAGACGAGCTCCCCAAGAGACCCAGTACTTC